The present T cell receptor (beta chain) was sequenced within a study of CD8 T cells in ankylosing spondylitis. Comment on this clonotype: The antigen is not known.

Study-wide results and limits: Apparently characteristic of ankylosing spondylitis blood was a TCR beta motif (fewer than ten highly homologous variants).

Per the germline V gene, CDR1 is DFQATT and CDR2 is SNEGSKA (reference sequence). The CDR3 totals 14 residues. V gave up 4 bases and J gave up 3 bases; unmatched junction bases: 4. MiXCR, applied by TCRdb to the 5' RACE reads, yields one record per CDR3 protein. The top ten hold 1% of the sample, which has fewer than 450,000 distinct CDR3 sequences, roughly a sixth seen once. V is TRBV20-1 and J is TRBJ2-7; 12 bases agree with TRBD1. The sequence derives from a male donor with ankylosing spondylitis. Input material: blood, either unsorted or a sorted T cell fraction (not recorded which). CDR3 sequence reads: CSAMGQGAIYEQYF. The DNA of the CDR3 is TGCAGTGCTATGGGACAGGGGGCCATCTACGAGCAGTACTTC.